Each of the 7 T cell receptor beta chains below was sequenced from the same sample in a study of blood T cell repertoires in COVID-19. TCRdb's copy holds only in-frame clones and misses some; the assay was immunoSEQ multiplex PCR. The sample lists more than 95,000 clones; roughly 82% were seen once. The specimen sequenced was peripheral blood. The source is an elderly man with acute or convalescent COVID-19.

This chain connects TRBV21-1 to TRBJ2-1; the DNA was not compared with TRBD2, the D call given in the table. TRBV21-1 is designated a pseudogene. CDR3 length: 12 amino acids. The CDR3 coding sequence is TGTGCCAGCAGCAAAGCGGAGAATGAGCAGTTCTTC. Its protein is CASSKAENEQFF.

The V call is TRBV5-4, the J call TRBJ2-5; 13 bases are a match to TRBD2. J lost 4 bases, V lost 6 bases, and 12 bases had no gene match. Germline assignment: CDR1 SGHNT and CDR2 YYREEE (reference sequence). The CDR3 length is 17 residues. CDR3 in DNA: TGTGCCAGCACCCTCGGGACTAGCGGGACCGTAGGAGAGACCCAGTACTTC. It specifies CASTLGTSGTVGETQYF.

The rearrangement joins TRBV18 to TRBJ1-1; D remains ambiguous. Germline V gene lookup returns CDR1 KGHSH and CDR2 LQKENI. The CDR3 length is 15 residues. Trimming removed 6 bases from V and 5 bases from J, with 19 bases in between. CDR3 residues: CASSLTTGFWTEAFF. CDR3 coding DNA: TGTGCCAGCTCGCTCACCACGGGTTTTTGGACTGAAGCTTTCTTT. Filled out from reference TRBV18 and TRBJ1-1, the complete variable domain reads NAGVMQNPRHLVRRRGQEARLRCSPMKGHSHVYWYRQLPEEGLKFMVYLQKENIIDESGMPKERFSAEFPKEGPSILRIQQVVRGDSAAYFCASSLTTGFWTEAFFGQGTRLTVV.

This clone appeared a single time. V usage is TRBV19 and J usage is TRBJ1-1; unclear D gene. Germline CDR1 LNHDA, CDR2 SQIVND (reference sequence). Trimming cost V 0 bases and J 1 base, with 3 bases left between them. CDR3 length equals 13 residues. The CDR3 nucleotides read TGTGCCAGTAGTATAGAGGCGAACACTGAAGCTTTCTTT. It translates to CASSIEANTEAFF.

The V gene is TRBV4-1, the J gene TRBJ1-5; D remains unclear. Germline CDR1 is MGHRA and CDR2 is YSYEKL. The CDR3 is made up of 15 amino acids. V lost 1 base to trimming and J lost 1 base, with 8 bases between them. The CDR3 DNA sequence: TGCGCCAGCAGCCAAGGCCAGTGGAGCAATCAGCCCCAGCATTTT. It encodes CASSQGQWSNQPQHF.

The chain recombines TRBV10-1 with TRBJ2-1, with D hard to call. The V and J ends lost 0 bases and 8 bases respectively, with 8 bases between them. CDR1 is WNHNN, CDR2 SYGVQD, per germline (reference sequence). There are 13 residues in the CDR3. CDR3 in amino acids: CASSESQGDEQFF. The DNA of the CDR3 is TGCGCCAGCAGTGAGTCGCAAGGAGATGAGCAGTTCTTC.

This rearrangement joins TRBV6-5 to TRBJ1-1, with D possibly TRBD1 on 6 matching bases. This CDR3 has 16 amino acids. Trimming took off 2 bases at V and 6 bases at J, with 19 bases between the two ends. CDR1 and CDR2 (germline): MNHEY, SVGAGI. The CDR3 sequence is CASSYTQTGRIAEAFF. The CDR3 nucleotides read TGTGCCAGCAGTTACACGCAGACAGGCAGAATCGCTGAAGCTTTCTTT.